This TCR beta chain is from a study of T cells after posttransplantation cyclophosphamide. The study's findings and limits: After PTCy, TRB diversity resembled that of CNI/methotrexate controls. Later post-transplant blood repertoires were often dominated by donor CD8+ memory clones. Skin or GI-infiltrating T cells shared few TRB sequences with blood.

As to this clone: Its antigen is not known.

Generated by immunoSEQ multiplex PCR, the TCRdb table keeps only in-frame clones and is missing some. The table has over 9,000 clones, around 90% seen once. The junction had 6 bases not matched to a gene; V was cut back by 4 bases and J by 3 bases. The CDR3 sequence is 15 residues long. Germline V gene data show CDR1 as SGHVS and CDR2 as FNYEAQ. Cyclophosphamide on days +3 and +4 followed busulfan-fludarabine conditioning and a marrow graft. The sample here was PBMCs, taken after allogeneic stem cell transplant with posttransplant cyclophosphamide. The chain links TRBV7-6 to TRBJ2-7; 10 positions match TRBD2. The sequence derives from a female patient aged 30 to 45 who received an allogeneic stem cell transplant from an unrelated donor, was CMV-positive, and had no GVHD. Some T cells may possibly be graft donor cells. CDR3 sequence (DNA): TGTGCCAGCAGCTCGCTAGCGGGAGAGGGCTACGAGCAGTACTTC. Translated: CASSSLAGEGYEQYF.